This record covers a single TCR beta chain. Only in-frame clones appear in the TCRdb table, and some are missing; sequencing was by immunoSEQ multiplex PCR. The sample records hundreds of thousands of clones, roughly 76% being singletons. This entry comes from a study of blood T cell repertoires in COVID-19. Whole-study context: Some COVID-19 samples were acute and others convalescent; all came from the United States, Italy and Spain.

V was clipped by 0 bases and J by 8 bases, with 14 bases between them. There are 15 residues in the CDR3. The germline CDR1 and CDR2 sequences are SGHRS and YFSETQ. The chain links TRBV5-1 to TRBJ1-4; tentatively, D is TRBD1 (5 bases). This TCR came from a woman older than 75 with COVID-19, enrolled during active disease. The sample consisted of peripheral blood. The CDR3, as DNA: TGCGCCAGCAGCTTGGCCGGAGGGGCAAGCGAAAAACTGTTTTTT. Residues: CASSLAGGASEKLFF.